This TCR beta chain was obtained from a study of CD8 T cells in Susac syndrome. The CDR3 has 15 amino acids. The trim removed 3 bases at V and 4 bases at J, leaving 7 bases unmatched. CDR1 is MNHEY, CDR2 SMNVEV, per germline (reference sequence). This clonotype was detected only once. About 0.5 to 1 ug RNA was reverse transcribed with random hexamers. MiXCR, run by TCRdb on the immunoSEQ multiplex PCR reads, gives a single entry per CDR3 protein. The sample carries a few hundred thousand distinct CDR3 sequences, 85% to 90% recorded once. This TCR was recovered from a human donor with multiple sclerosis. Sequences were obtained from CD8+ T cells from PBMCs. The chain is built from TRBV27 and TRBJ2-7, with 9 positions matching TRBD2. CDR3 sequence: CASSFGASGVYEQYF. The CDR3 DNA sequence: TGTGCCAGCAGTTTTGGGGCTAGCGGGGTATACGAGCAGTACTTC.